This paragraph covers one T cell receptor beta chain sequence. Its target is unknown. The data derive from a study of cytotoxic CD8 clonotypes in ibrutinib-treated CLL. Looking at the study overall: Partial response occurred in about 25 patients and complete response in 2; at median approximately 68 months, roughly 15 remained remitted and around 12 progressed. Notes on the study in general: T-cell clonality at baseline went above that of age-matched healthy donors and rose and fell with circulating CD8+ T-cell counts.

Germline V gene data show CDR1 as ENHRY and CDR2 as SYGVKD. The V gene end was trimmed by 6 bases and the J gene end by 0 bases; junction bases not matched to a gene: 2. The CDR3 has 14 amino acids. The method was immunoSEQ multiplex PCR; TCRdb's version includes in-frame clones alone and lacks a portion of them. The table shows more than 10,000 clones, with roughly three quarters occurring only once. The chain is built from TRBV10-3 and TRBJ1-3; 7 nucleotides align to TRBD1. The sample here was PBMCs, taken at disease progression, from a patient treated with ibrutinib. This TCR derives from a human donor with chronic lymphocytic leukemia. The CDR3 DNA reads TGTGCCATCAGGGGACAGAGCTCTGGAAACACCATATATTTT. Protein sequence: CAIRGQSSGNTIYF.